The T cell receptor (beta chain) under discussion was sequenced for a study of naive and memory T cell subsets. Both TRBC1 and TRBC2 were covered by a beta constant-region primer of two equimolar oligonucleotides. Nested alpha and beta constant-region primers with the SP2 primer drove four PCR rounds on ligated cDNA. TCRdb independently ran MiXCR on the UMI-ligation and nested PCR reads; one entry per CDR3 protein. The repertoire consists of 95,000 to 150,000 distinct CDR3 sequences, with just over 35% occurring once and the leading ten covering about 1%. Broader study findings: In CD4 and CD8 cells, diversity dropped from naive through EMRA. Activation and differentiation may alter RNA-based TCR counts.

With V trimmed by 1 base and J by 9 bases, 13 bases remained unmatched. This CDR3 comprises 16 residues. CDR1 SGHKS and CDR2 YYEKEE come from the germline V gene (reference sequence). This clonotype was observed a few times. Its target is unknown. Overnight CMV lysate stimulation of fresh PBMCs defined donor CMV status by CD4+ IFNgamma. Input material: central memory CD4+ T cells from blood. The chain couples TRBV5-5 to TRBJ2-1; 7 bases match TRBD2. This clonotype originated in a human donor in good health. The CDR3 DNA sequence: TGTGCCAGCAGCTTGTATTTTATGGGAGGGGCAACTGAGCAGTTCTTC. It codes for CASSLYFMGGATEQFF.